Presented here are 8 T cell receptor beta chains from one specimen sequenced in a study of radiotherapy plus CTLA-4 blockade in lung cancer. The protocol was immunoSEQ multiplex PCR, while the TCRdb copy is restricted to in-frame clones and leaves out a portion. The table includes some 46,000 clones, around 86% detected once. The specimen comprised peripheral blood, sampled from a patient treated with radiotherapy plus ipilimumab. These receptors were obtained from a human donor with non-small cell lung cancer who had stable disease on radiotherapy plus ipilimumab.

This clone was found a few times. V is TRBV4-1 and J is TRBJ1-1, with D maybe TRBD1 (5 bases). The V end lost 5 bases, the J end lost 1 base, and 17 bases lay between the germline ends. Germline V gives CDR1 MGHRA, CDR2 YSYEKL. There are 16 residues in the CDR3. DNA for the CDR3: TGCGCCAGCAGCACAAACAGCGGGACGGAGAACACTGAAGCTTTCTTT. Translated, it gives CASSTNSGTENTEAFF.

This clone has only one observation. The chain has TRBV30 and TRBJ2-3, with 9 bases aligning to TRBD2. The CDR3 extends over 13 amino acids. Germline CDR1 and CDR2: GTSNPN and SVGIG (reference sequence). Trimming at V came to 8 bases and at J to 1 base, leaving 4 bases not matched to a gene. Written as DNA, the CDR3 is TGTGCCCGGCGGGAGGGTGGCACAGATACGCAGTATTTT. This codes for CARREGGTDTQYF.

Only a few counts were recorded for this clone. One end of the junction varies from germline; a read error may be responsible. This sequence joins TRBV2 and TRBJ2-1, with 7 bases identical to TRBD2. The CDR3 is made up of 15 amino acids. CDR1 is SNHLY, CDR2 FYNNEI, per germline. The CDR3 region has the DNA TGTGCCAGCAGCGCCTCTAGCGGAAACTACAATGAGCAGCTCTTC. Translating gives CASSASSGNYNEQLF.

This chain links TRBV5-6 with TRBJ1-5, with 10 bases lining up with TRBD1. Germline assignment: CDR1 SGHDT and CDR2 YYEEEE. This CDR3 region has 18 residues. Losses at the gene ends were 0 bases for V and 0 bases for J; bases not matched to a gene: 6. The CDR3 DNA is TGTGCCAGCAGCTTGGGGGGACAGGGGATCTTTAGCAATCAGCCCCAGCATTTT. This codes for CASSLGGQGIFSNQPQHF.

The gene calls are TRBV4-2 and TRBJ2-1, with 12 bases lining up with TRBD2. The V gene end was trimmed by 1 base and the J gene end by 5 bases; junction bases not matched to a gene: 0. The CDR3 extends over 15 amino acids. Germline-derived CDR1 and CDR2 are LGHNA and YNFKEQ. The CDR3 loop reads CASSQASGRDNEQFF. The DNA of the CDR3 is TGTGCCAGCAGCCAAGCTAGCGGGAGGGACAATGAGCAGTTCTTC.

This sequence joins TRBV6-1 and TRBJ2-7, with unresolved D. V was pared by 5 bases and J by 6 bases, with 14 bases between. CDR1 and CDR2 from the germline V gene are MNHNS and SASEGT. CDR3 length: 13 amino acids. CDR3 sequence: CASSPQTVGEQYF. CDR3 nucleotide sequence: TGTGCCAGCAGTCCCCAGACTGTGGGCGAGCAGTACTTC.

In this sample, this clone turned up once. This chain links TRBV6-5 with TRBJ2-3; perhaps TRBD2 as D (5 bases). CDR1 and CDR2 from the germline V gene are MNHEY and SVGAGI. The V gene lost 0 bases and the J gene lost 2 bases, with 12 bases spanning the gap. The CDR3 is 16 amino acids. CDR3 region: CASSYSPGSYTDTQYF. DNA of the CDR3: TGTGCCAGCAGTTACTCGCCGGGGTCCTACACAGATACGCAGTATTTT.

The chain has TRBV5-1 and TRBJ2-5; TRBD1 matches 7 bases. Gene TRBJ2-7 matches the end of the DNA better, so the J call may be wrong. CDR3 length equals 15 residues. In germline, CDR1 is SGHRS, CDR2 YFSETQ. The CDR3 is CASSYTGAFSYEQYF. CDR3 DNA: TGCGCCAGCAGCTATACAGGGGCCTTCTCCTACGAGCAGTACTTC.